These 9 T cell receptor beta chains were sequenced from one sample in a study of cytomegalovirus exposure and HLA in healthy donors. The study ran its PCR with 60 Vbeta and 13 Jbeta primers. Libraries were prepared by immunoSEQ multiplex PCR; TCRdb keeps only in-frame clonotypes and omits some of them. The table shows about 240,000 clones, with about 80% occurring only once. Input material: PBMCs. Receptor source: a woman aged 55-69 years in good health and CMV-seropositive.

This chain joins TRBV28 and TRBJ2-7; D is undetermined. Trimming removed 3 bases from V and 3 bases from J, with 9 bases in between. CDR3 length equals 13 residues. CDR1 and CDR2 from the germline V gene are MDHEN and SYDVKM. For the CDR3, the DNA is TGTGCCAGCAGTTTTGGTGTAGTCTACGAGCAGTACTTC. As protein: CASSFGVVYEQYF.

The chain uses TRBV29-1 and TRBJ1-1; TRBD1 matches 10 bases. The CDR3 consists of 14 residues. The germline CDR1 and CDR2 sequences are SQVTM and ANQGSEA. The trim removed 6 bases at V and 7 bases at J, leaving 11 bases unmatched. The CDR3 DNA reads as TGCAGCGTACGTCCCGGGACAGGGGCGGGTGAAGCTTTCTTT. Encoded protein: CSVRPGTGAGEAFF. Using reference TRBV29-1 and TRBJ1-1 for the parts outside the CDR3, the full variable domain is SAVISQKPSRDICQRGTSLTIQCQVDSQVTMMFWYRQQPGQSLTLIATANQGSEATYESGFVIDKFPISRPNLTFSTLTVSNMSPEDSSIYLCSVRPGTGAGEAFFGQGTRLTVV.

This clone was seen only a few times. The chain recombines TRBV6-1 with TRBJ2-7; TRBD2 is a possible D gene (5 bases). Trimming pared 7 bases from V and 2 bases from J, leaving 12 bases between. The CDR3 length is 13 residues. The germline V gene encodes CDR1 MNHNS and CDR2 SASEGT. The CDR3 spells CASTGLGPYEQYF. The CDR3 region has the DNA TGTGCCAGCACCGGACTGGGTCCCTACGAGCAGTACTTC.

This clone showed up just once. CDR3 DNA: TGTGCCAGCAGCAGGGACAGGGGCCTCAAAAACATTCAGTACTTC. Protein sequence: CASSRDRGLKNIQYF. The rearrangement links TRBV5-4 to TRBJ2-4; the match to TRBD1 covers 10 bases. The V gene end was trimmed by 4 bases and the J gene end by 3 bases; junction bases not matched to a gene: 4. This CDR3 has 15 residues. The germline gives CDR1 SGHNT, CDR2 YYREEE (reference sequence).

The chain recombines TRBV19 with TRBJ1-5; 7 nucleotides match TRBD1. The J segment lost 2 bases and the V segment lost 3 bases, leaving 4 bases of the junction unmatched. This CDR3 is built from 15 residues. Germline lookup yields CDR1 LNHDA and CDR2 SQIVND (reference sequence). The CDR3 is CASSMTGLGNQPQHF. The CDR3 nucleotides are TGTGCCAGTAGTATGACAGGGTTGGGCAATCAGCCCCAGCATTTT.

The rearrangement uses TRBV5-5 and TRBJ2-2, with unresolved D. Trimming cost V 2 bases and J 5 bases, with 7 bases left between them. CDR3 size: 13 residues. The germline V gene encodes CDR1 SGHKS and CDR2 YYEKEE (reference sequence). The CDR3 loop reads CASSFTDTGELFF. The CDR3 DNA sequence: TGTGCCAGCAGCTTTACAGATACCGGGGAGCTGTTTTTT.

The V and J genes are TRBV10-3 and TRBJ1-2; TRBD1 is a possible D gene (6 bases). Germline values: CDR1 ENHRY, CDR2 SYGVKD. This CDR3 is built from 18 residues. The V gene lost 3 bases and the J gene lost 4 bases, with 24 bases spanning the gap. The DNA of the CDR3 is TGTGCCATCAGTGACCCTCTCCGGAGCCCCAGGGGTCCCTATGGCTACACCTTC. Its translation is CAISDPLRSPRGPYGYTF.

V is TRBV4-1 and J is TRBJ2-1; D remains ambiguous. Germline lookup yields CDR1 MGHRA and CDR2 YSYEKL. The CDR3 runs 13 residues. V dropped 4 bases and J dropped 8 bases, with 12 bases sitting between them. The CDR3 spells CASSRLLSDEQFF. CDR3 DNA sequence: TGCGCCAGCAGCCGACTGTTATCCGATGAGCAGTTCTTC.

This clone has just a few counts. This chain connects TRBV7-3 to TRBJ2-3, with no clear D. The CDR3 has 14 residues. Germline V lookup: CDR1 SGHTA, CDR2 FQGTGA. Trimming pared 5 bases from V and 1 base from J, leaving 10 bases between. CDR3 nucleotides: TGTGCCAGCAGCACCCACCCGGGCACAGATACGCAGTATTTT. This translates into CASSTHPGTDTQYF. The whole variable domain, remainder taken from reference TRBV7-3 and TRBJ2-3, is GAGVSQTPSNKVTEKGKYVELRCDPISGHTALYWYRQSLGQGPEFLIYFQGTGAADDSGLPNDRFFAVRPEGSVSTLKIQRTERGDSAVYLCASSTHPGTDTQYFGPGTRLTVL.